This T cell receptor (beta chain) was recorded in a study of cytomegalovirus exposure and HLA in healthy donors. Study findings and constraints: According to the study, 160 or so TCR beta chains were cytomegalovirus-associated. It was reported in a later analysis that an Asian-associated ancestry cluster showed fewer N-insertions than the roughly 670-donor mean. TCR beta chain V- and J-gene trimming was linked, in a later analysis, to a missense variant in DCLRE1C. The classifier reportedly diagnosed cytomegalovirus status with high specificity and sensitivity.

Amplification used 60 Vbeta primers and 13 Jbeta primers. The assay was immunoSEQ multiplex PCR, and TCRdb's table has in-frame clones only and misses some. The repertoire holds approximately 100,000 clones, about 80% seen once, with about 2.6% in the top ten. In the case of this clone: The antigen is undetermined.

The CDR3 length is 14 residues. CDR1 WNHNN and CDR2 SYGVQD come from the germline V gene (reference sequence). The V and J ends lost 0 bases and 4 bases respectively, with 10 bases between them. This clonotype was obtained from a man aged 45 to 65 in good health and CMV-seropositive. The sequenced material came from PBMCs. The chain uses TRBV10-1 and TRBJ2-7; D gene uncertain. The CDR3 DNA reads TGCGCCAGCAGTGAGTCGGGCAGGTCTTACGAGCAGTACTTC. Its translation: CASSESGRSYEQYF.